This T cell receptor beta chain was obtained from a study of human T cells and chemical hapten exposure. Time point described: pre-sensitization, week 0. Treatment meaning: therapeutic diphenylcyclopropenone sensitization with weekly scalp DPC. In its sample, this clonotype was seen a few times. The CDR3 contains 14 residues. Per germline, CDR1 SQVTM and CDR2 ANQGSEA. Trimming cost V 5 bases and J 2 bases; bases outside gene matches: 2. In TCRdb, the RACE reads were re-called with MiXCR into one record per CDR3 protein. The sample contains more than 250,000 distinct CDR3 sequences, approximately 8% of which appear only once.

The input for sequencing was whole blood, taken in connection with sensitization to the hapten diphenylcyclopropenone (DPC). The receptor was derived from a man between 18 and 29 years old with alopecia areata. Some clones in this sample may be carry-over from other donors' samples. This chain uses TRBV29-1 with TRBJ2-1; the match to TRBD1 covers 11 bases. As DNA, the CDR3 is TGCAGCGTTCAGGACAGGGGGCCCTACAATGAGCAGTTCTTC. Translation: CSVQDRGPYNEQFF.